Detailed here is one T cell receptor beta chain. The CDR3 loop spans 15 amino acids. Between the trimmed V and J ends, which lost 4 bases and 2 bases, there was a span of 13 bases. Germline V gene lookup returns CDR1 SNHLY and CDR2 FYNNEI. Authors' processing steps: Amplifying reference gene primers gave estimates of nucleated cell counts. The method was immunoSEQ multiplex PCR; TCRdb's version includes in-frame clones alone and lacks a portion of them. V and J calls and clone size come straight from that table; D and trimming were deduced from the DNA. Of nearly 55,000 clones in the sample, about 86% were seen once. This entry is derived from a study of blood T cell repertoires in COVID-19.

The rearrangement links TRBV2 to TRBJ2-3, with D perhaps matching TRBD1 (6 bases). What was sequenced was peripheral blood. This clonotype was sampled from a man between 65 and 85 years old with active COVID-19. CDR3 residues: CASSGTAWDTDTQYF. DNA of the CDR3: TGTGCCAGCAGTGGGACAGCTTGGGACACAGATACGCAGTATTTT.